Presented here are 9 T cell receptor beta chains from one specimen sequenced in a study of CD8 T cells in Susac syndrome. Random hexamers primed reverse transcription of about 0.5 to 1 ug RNA. TCRdb independently ran MiXCR on the immunoSEQ multiplex PCR reads; one entry per CDR3 protein. The sample records around 80,000 distinct CDR3 sequences, 85% to 95% being singletons. Material for sequencing was CD8+ T cells from PBMCs. Every receptor here comes from a human donor in good health.

The rearrangement joins TRBV6-4 to TRBJ2-1; TRBD1 agrees at 7 bases. Per germline, CDR1 MRHNA and CDR2 SNTAGT. Trimming took 6 bases from V and 10 from J; bases not matched to a gene: 9. The CDR3 sequence is 13 residues long. This CDR3 is CASRDSGGREQFF. The DNA for the CDR3 is TGTGCCAGCAGAGATTCAGGGGGACGGGAGCAGTTCTTC.

The chain carries TRBV24-1 and TRBJ1-2, with 7 bases identical to TRBD1. This CDR3 comprises 15 residues. Trimming took 4 bases from V and 2 from J; bases not matched to a gene: 6. Germline CDR1 reads KGHDR; CDR2 reads SFDVKD. CDR3 in DNA: TGTGCCACCAGTGACCCTGGACAGGAGAACTATGGCTACACCTTC. This codes for CATSDPGQENYGYTF.

V and J are TRBV11-2 and TRBJ2-3; possibly TRBD2 for D (5 bases). This CDR3 has 16 residues. Germline V lookup: CDR1 SGHAT, CDR2 FQNNGV. Trimming pared 0 bases from V and 5 bases from J, leaving 15 bases between. The CDR3 DNA is TGTGCCAGCAGCTTAGATCGCAGACTCGAGGGAGATACGCAGTATTTT. Its protein product is CASSLDRRLEGDTQYF.

The chain carries TRBV20-1 and TRBJ2-3; the match to TRBD2 covers 8 bases. This CDR3 has 18 residues. With 1 base clipped from V and 2 bases from J, the junction kept 14 bases outside the gene matches. The germline V gene has CDR1 DFQATT and CDR2 SNEGSKA (reference sequence). CDR3 in amino acids: CSARGAAGREGNTDTQYF. The DNA of the CDR3 is TGCAGTGCTAGAGGCGCCGCGGGCCGGGAGGGGAACACAGATACGCAGTATTTT.

The V call is TRBV7-9, the J call TRBJ2-1, with D uncertain. CDR3 length: 15 amino acids. V lost 5 bases to trimming and J lost 4 bases, with 15 bases between them. Germline assignment: CDR1 SEHNR and CDR2 FQNEAQ (reference sequence). Here the CDR3 reads CASSPAVAPYNEQFF. CDR3 bases: TGTGCCAGCAGCCCCGCGGTTGCCCCTTACAATGAGCAGTTCTTC.

The chain employs TRBV12-3 or TRBV12-4 and TRBJ2-3; D gene uncertain. Trimming cost V 1 base and J 6 bases, with 2 bases left between them. CDR3 length: 11 amino acids. The chain's CDR3 is CASSLVDTQYF. The CDR3 coding sequence is TGTGCCAGCAGTTTAGTTGATACGCAGTATTTT.

The V call is TRBV6-2 or TRBV6-3, the J call TRBJ2-6; no firm D call. V was pared by 7 bases and J by 4 bases, with 11 bases between. The germline V gene has CDR1 MNHEY and CDR2 SVGEGT. CDR3 length: 14 amino acids. For the CDR3, the DNA is TGTGCCAGCACGATACCGGTCGGGGCCAACGTCCTGACTTTC. It translates to CASTIPVGANVLTF.

This chain joins TRBV9 and TRBJ1-2; D is uncertain. Germline loops: CDR1 SGDLS, CDR2 YYNGEE. Trimming cost V 3 bases and J 4 bases, with 16 bases left between them. There are 15 residues in the CDR3. The DNA of the CDR3 is TGTGCCAGCAGCGAGGCTGTACGAGATGTCTATGGCTACACCTTC. Encoded protein: CASSEAVRDVYGYTF. Supplemented by reference TRBV9 and TRBJ1-2, the full variable domain reads DSGVTQTPKHLITATGQRVTLRCSPRSGDLSVYWYQQSLDQGLQFLIQYYNGEERAKGNILERFSAQQFPDLHSELNLSSLELGDSALYFCASSEAVRDVYGYTFGSGTRLTVV.

The V call is TRBV29-1, the J call TRBJ2-5; no definite D call. CDR1 is SQVTM, CDR2 ANQGSEA, per germline. Trimming shortened V by 7 bases and J by 4 bases, and 19 bases separated the two germline ends. The CDR3 sequence is 14 residues long. The CDR3 DNA reads TGCAGCGCCGAAGGGCATAGGGAACGAGAGACCCAGTACTTC. Encoded protein: CSAEGHRERETQYF.